This TCR beta chain was recovered during a study of cytomegalovirus exposure and HLA in healthy donors. The length of the CDR3 is 16 residues. The J segment lost 0 bases and the V segment lost 4 bases, leaving 9 bases of the junction unmatched. CDR1 and CDR2 (germline): LGHNA, YNFKEQ. Both 60 Vbeta primers and 13 Jbeta primers went into the PCR. Only in-frame clones appear in the TCRdb table, and some are missing; sequencing was by immunoSEQ multiplex PCR. The table records tens of thousands of clones, approximately 70% of them present only once. The TCR sequence derives from a woman in her thirties or forties in good health and CMV-seropositive. Sequenced: PBMCs. V usage is TRBV4-2 and J usage is TRBJ2-7, with 7 nucleotides matching TRBD2. This CDR3 reads CASSPSVAGLSYEQYF. The CDR3 region has the DNA TGTGCCAGCAGCCCTTCCGTAGCGGGCCTCTCCTACGAGCAGTACTTC.